A single sample gave rise to the 23 T cell receptor beta chains below, sequenced in a study of shared clonotypes between healthy human individuals (dated by TCRdb to about 2020). Library prep was done by the immunoSEQ multiplex PCR assay. This immuneACCESS table, as held by TCRdb, lists in-frame sequences with V and J called but not all clones. Of the missing ones, under half trace to an unresolved V gene in checked studies; the others have no known cause. The sample table holds 1.4 million to 1.5 million clones, of which approximately 97% were seen once. Over 1% of the sample is held by the ten biggest clonotypes. Sequenced: naive CD4+ T cells sorted from blood. The cell subset or site label on this specimen signifies: CD45RA+ positively selected. These receptors all come from a man aged 25 to 40 in good health.

CDR3 region: CASSFQGQEGEQFF. The CDR3 nucleotides are TGTGCCAGCAGCTTCCAGGGTCAGGAGGGCGAGCAGTTCTTC. The chain couples TRBV5-8 to TRBJ2-1; possible D gene TRBD2, 6 bases. The V end was cut by 2 bases, the J end by 10 bases, with 16 bases between. Germline V lookup: CDR1 SGHTS, CDR2 YDEGEE. CDR3 length: 14 amino acids.

The V call is TRBV27, the J call TRBJ1-5; TRBD1 matches 11 bases. There are 18 residues in the CDR3. CDR1 and CDR2 (germline): MNHEY, SMNVEV (reference sequence). Trimming at V came to 2 bases and at J to 0 bases, leaving 6 bases not matched to a gene. This chain's CDR3 is CASSLRGQGGNSNQPQHF. The CDR3 bases are TGTGCCAGCAGTTTACGGGGACAGGGGGGGAATAGCAATCAGCCCCAGCATTTT.

The chain employs TRBV19 and TRBJ2-7, with D perhaps TRBD1 or TRBD2 (5 bases each). V lost 6 bases and J lost 3, with 15 bases in between. The CDR3 consists of 14 residues. CDR1 and CDR2 from the germline V gene are LNHDA and SQIVND (reference sequence). The CDR3 loop is CASRDRDERYEQYF. The CDR3 DNA follows: TGTGCCAGTAGGGACCGGGACGAACGCTACGAGCAGTACTTC.

This chain links TRBV25-1 with TRBJ1-1, with a weak D call TRBD1 (5 bases). This CDR3 has 16 amino acids. Trimming removed 1 base from V and 1 base from J, with 13 bases in between. Looked up from germline, CDR1 is MGHDK and CDR2 is SYGVNS. The CDR3 sequence is CASSELKGLGNTEAFF. The DNA for the CDR3 is TGTGCCAGCAGTGAATTAAAGGGACTCGGGAACACTGAAGCTTTCTTT.

About this clone itself: The sample has other DNA sequences that encode this CDR3 too. The J gene is TRBJ1-5, the V gene TRBV18, with D perhaps matching TRBD1 (5 bases). This CDR3 is built from 13 residues. Trimming took 3 bases from V and 3 from J, leaving 6 bases between them. Germline CDR1 is KGHSH and CDR2 is LQKENI. The CDR3 DNA reads TGTGCCAGCTCACCGGGGCCCAATCAGCCCCAGCATTTT. It codes for CASSPGPNQPQHF.

This rearrangement joins TRBV7-2 to TRBJ1-2; 8 nucleotides match TRBD1. Germline assignment: CDR1 SGHTA and CDR2 FQGNSA. The CDR3 runs 14 residues. After removal of 3 bases from V and 8 bases from J, the junction contained 8 bases not matched to a gene. The DNA of the CDR3 is TGTGCCAGCAGCTTTCAGGGGGCGGTGAGCGGCTACACCTTC. Protein product: CASSFQGAVSGYTF.

The J gene is TRBJ2-1, the V gene TRBV5-1; D not certain. The CDR3 has 13 residues. The V gene lost 0 bases and the J gene lost 8 bases, with 9 bases spanning the gap. Per germline, CDR1 SGHRS and CDR2 YFSETQ. DNA for the CDR3: TGCGCCAGCAGCTTGGAGCCCGTGGATGAGCAGTTCTTC. The encoded protein is CASSLEPVDEQFF.

DNA for the CDR3: TGTGCCAGCAGCCATCGGACAGGGGGCAGGGAGACCCAGTACTTC. Protein sequence: CASSHRTGGRETQYF. The chain is built from TRBV5-8 and TRBJ2-5; 11 nucleotides align to TRBD1. Germline V lookup: CDR1 SGHTS, CDR2 YDEGEE. This CDR3 has 15 residues. V lost 4 bases, J lost 5 bases, and 7 bases stayed unmatched.

The CDR3 here is CASSPTWAVSGGIAKNIQYF. CDR3 bases: TGTGCCAGCAGTCCTACTTGGGCTGTGAGCGGGGGAATAGCCAAAAACATTCAGTACTTC. The chain couples TRBV28 to TRBJ2-4, with 8 nucleotides matching TRBD2. The germline CDR1 and CDR2 sequences are MDHEN and SYDVKM. V gave up 5 bases and J gave up 0 bases; unmatched junction bases: 18. The CDR3 covers 20 residues.

The chain links TRBV9 to TRBJ2-7; TRBD2 agrees at 7 bases. The CDR3 sequence is 17 residues long. CDR1 is SGDLS, CDR2 YYNGEE, per germline. V was pared by 4 bases and J by 0 bases, with 13 bases of the junction left unmatched. CDR3 sequence: CASSTPKWVAGSYEQYF. CDR3 nucleotide sequence: TGTGCCAGCAGCACCCCCAAGTGGGTAGCGGGCTCCTACGAGCAGTACTTC. The full variable domain, in which reference TRBV9 and TRBJ2-7 provide the parts outside the CDR3, is DSGVTQTPKHLITATGQRVTLRCSPRSGDLSVYWYQQSLDQGLQFLIQYYNGEERAKGNILERFSAQQFPDLHSELNLSSLELGDSALYFCASSTPKWVAGSYEQYFGPGTRLTVT.

The chain couples TRBV18 to TRBJ2-1, with D unresolved. This CDR3 is 15 amino acids long. V lost 5 bases, J lost 2 bases, and 13 bases lay in between. Per the germline V gene, CDR1 is KGHSH and CDR2 is LQKENI. CDR3 residues: CASSSSVLAYNEQFF. The CDR3 DNA reads TGTGCCAGCTCATCAAGCGTTCTAGCCTACAATGAGCAGTTCTTC.

V usage is TRBV5-4 and J usage is TRBJ2-2; D is uncertain. The V gene lost 3 bases and the J gene lost 2 bases, with 5 bases spanning the gap. From germline, CDR1 is SGHNT and CDR2 YYREEE (reference sequence). The CDR3 is 13 residues long. This CDR3 reads CASSSTNTGELFF. The CDR3 nucleotides are TGTGCCAGCAGCTCGACAAACACCGGGGAGCTGTTTTTT.

V is TRBV7-2 and J is TRBJ2-3; 13 bases align to TRBD2. The CDR3 has 15 residues. Germline V CDR1 and CDR2: SGHTA, FQGNSA. V was clipped by 5 bases and J by 7 bases; unmatched bases: 6. As DNA, the CDR3 is TGTGCCAGCAGCCAGGGACTAGCGGGACTCTATACGCAGTATTTT. It is translated as CASSQGLAGLYTQYF.

This clone was recorded only once. The chain carries TRBV27 and TRBJ2-2; 14 nucleotides agree with TRBD2. The CDR3 is made up of 18 amino acids. Germline V CDR1 and CDR2: MNHEY, SMNVEV (reference sequence). V lost 5 bases, J lost 7 bases, and 12 bases stayed unmatched. The CDR3 loop reads CASSPFQGLAGANGELFF. The CDR3 DNA sequence: TGTGCCAGCAGTCCATTCCAGGGACTAGCGGGAGCTAACGGGGAGCTGTTTTTT.

The chain is built from TRBV5-1 and TRBJ2-7; D unclear. Germline CDR1 reads SGHRS; CDR2 reads YFSETQ. The CDR3 length is 17 residues. The V and J ends lost 4 bases and 1 base respectively, with 21 bases between them. For the CDR3, the DNA is TGCGCCAGCAGCCCCACAGCTCTGACCGGTGGGTCCTACGAGCAGTACTTC. Protein product: CASSPTALTGGSYEQYF.

The chain joins TRBV9 to TRBJ2-1, with D perhaps given as TRBD1 or TRBD2 (6 bases each). Trimming removed 2 bases from V and 8 bases from J, with 11 bases in between. The germline V gene has CDR1 SGDLS and CDR2 YYNGEE. The CDR3 totals 13 residues. The CDR3 region is CASSVLGGDEQFF. The CDR3 DNA is TGTGCCAGCAGCGTCCTGGGGGGCGATGAGCAGTTCTTC.

In its sample, this clone was seen once. This chain connects TRBV21-1 to TRBJ2-7; TRBD2 was called by the table and not checked on the DNA. TRBV21-1 is tagged as a pseudogene. The CDR3 extends over 12 amino acids. This chain's CDR3 is CASSPRTPEQYF. In nucleotides, the CDR3 is TGTGCCAGCAGCCCCCGCACTCCCGAGCAGTACTTC.

The V call is TRBV29-1, the J call TRBJ2-2, with D tentatively TRBD1 or TRBD2 (5 bases each). This CDR3 comprises 12 residues. Germline V gene lookup returns CDR1 SQVTM and CDR2 ANQGSEA. V was shortened by 0 bases and J by 9 bases, with 8 bases between the two germline ends. The CDR3 here is CSVEDRGRELFF. CDR3 bases: TGCAGCGTTGAAGATCGGGGCAGGGAGCTGTTTTTT.

V usage is TRBV5-4 and J usage is TRBJ2-5; possibly TRBD1 for D (7 bases). V was cut by 2 bases and J by 2 bases, with 16 bases left in between. CDR1 is SGHNT, CDR2 YYREEE, per germline (reference sequence). The CDR3 has 16 residues. As DNA, the CDR3 is TGTGCCAGCAGCTTCAGCGGGCGGGACAGACAAGAGACCCAGTACTTC. This translates into CASSFSGRDRQETQYF.

The chain has TRBV28 and TRBJ1-2, with D perhaps matching TRBD1 (5 bases). Germline assignment: CDR1 MDHEN and CDR2 SYDVKM. The CDR3 length is 16 residues. Between the trimmed V and J ends, which lost 3 bases and 3 bases, there was a span of 17 bases. The DNA for the CDR3 is TGTGCCAGCAGTTTCAAAGGGGTTGGCGGCTACTATGGCTACACCTTC. Amino acids: CASSFKGVGGYYGYTF.

The sample holds one count of this clone. The chain uses TRBV5-1 and TRBJ2-5, with 9 bases that match TRBD1. The J segment lost 10 bases and the V segment lost 3 bases, leaving 7 bases of the junction unmatched. The CDR3 contains 13 residues. CDR1 is SGHRS, CDR2 YFSETQ, per germline. The CDR3 region is CASSWPGQGYQYF. Here the CDR3 DNA reads TGCGCCAGCAGCTGGCCGGGACAGGGTTACCAGTACTTC.

The genes are TRBV5-1 and TRBJ2-6, with unresolved D. The CDR3 runs to 15 residues. CDR1 and CDR2 from the germline V gene are SGHRS and YFSETQ. V was trimmed by 3 bases and J by 0 bases, leaving 7 bases between them. The CDR3 loop is CASSSMSSGANVLTF. CDR3 in DNA: TGCGCCAGCAGCTCCATGAGCTCTGGGGCCAACGTCCTGACTTTC.

DNA for the CDR3: TGTGCCATCAGTCCCGGACTAGCGCGGAACACCGGGGAGCTGTTTTTT. It translates to CAISPGLARNTGELFF. This chain connects TRBV10-3 to TRBJ2-2; 9 bases map to TRBD2. CDR1 and CDR2 from the germline V gene are ENHRY and SYGVKD. Losses at the gene ends were 5 bases for V and 1 base for J; bases not matched to a gene: 5. The CDR3 is 16 residues long.